Here is one T cell receptor beta chain with its context. This clonotype was seen a handful of times. What this receptor recognizes is not known. No base quality information exists; no much larger clone differs at one position. PBMCs were isolated by Ficoll-Paque density gradient centrifugation. These data are taken from a study of T-cell memory formation after mild COVID-19 (dated by TCRdb to the early 2020s). For context, the study as a whole: TCR sequence clusters from the two donors were largely donor specific. In a couple of donors, T-cell clones that expanded and contracted after mild COVID-19 were followed by sequencing TCRalpha and TCRbeta repertoires longitudinally. The cohort comprised two young, previously healthy adult volunteers, one female and one male. Paper-wide results and their limitations: The second-wave clones that peaked on day 37 were not confirmed to be SARS-CoV-2 specific. The study included only a couple of mild cases, and larger cohorts that include severe cases with pre-infection samples were judged to be necessary. Clones contracting from day 15 to 85 had balanced CD4/CD8 phenotypes, while a second wave expanding from day 15 to 37 was biased towards CD4+. Contracting CD4+ clones were found mainly in CM and EM memory subsets, while CD8+ clones were enriched in EMRA. Some responding clones were detected in pre-infection memory, suggesting pre-existing cross-reactive memory T cells joined the SARS-CoV-2 response.

Counted from cysteine to phenylalanine, this CDR3 has 15 amino acids. Of all the DNA, just the CDR3 is kept, 45 bases in frame from base 1. Reading the germline V gene gives CDR1 SNHLY and CDR2 FYNNEI. The junction carries 11 bases between V and J, which are trimmed by 3 bases and 3 bases respectively. The sequencer listed for this sample is Illumina NovaSeq 6000. Using 5'RACE with constant-segment primers, TCRalpha and TCRbeta cDNA libraries were constructed, with sample barcodes and unique molecular identifiers added in the process. Trizol reagent was used to extract RNA from every sample. The libraries were amplified in two PCR steps, and the second step added a second sample barcode and Illumina TruSeq adapters. Sequencing of libraries was performed on an Illumina NovaSeq with 2 x 150 bp paired-end reads. In the source study's methods: With migec v1.2.7, reads were demultiplexed and then collapsed into UMI-guided consensus sequences. Using mixcr v2.1.11, UMI consensuses were aligned to TRA and TRB V and J templates and then assembled into clonotypes. A clonotype was counted as expanded or contracted only if both edgeR and NoisET called the change significant, with noise models trained on biological replicates. For edgeR calls, the cutoffs were a false discovery rate-adjusted p below 0.01 and a log2 fold-change threshold of 1. PCA with hierarchical clustering of max-normalized trajectories of the 1000 most abundant clonotypes was used as exploratory dynamics analysis. Separately sequenced CD4+ and CD8+ repertoires were used to assign the CD4 or CD8 phenotype of responding clones. TCRdb reran the public reads through fastp at Q25 and MiXCR, keeping productive beta chains. Rows are combined by CDR3 protein, so each entry shows the most common genes and DNA. It is TCRdb's table, rather than the study itself, that gives the V and J calls and clone size. This sample lists around 100,000 distinct CDR3 sequences; 11% were detected once. Of the sample, about 40% is held by the ten largest clones.

The chain is encoded by TRBV2 joined to TRBJ2-2, with TRBD1 perhaps the D gene, on 6 matching bases. The sample was PBMCs or a T cell subset sorted from them (not recorded which). The receptor was isolated from a man between 18 and 29 years old who had mild COVID-19 (a few samples of this study predate the infection). The sample titles of this study are shuffled in the database, so cell type and time point are left out; the donor was told from shared clones. This receptor carries the CDR3 CASSDFQGYTGELFF. The DNA sequence reads TGTGCCAGCAGTGATTTTCAGGGGTACACCGGGGAGCTGTTTTTT.